The 3 T cell receptor beta chains below come from one sample, sequenced in a study of OX40 agonist ivuxolimab in advanced cancers. Profiled with immunoSEQ multiplex PCR; TCRdb holds only in-frame clones, not every one. The data contain about 72,000 clones, about 85% of them seen just once; the ten biggest clones take up roughly 1%. The specimen comprised CD4+ or CD8+ T cells sorted from blood, sampled in a trial of the OX40 agonist ivuxolimab. All receptors derive from an adult with an advanced solid tumor such as melanoma, head and neck, liver or kidney cancer.

The CDR3 is CAWSVEANYGYTF. CDR3 nucleotide sequence: TGTGCCTGGAGTGTAGAGGCAAACTATGGCTACACCTTC. This rearrangement joins TRBV30 to TRBJ1-2, with unresolved D. The CDR3 runs 13 residues. V lost 0 bases, J lost 2 bases, and 7 bases lay in between. The germline V gene has CDR1 GTSNPN and CDR2 SVGIG (reference sequence). Full variable domain (rest looked up from reference TRBV30 and TRBJ1-2): SQTIHQWPATLVQPVGSPLSLECTVEGTSNPNLYWYRQAAGRGLQLLFYSVGIGQISSEVPQNLSASRPQDRQFILSSKKLLLSDSGFYLCAWSVEANYGYTFGSGTRLTVV.

The CDR3, as DNA: TGCAGTGCAACCCCAGGGGACGAGCAGTACTTC. It translates to CSATPGDEQYF. The chain links TRBV20-1 to TRBJ2-7; maybe TRBD1 (6 bases). Germline CDR1 DFQATT, CDR2 SNEGSKA (reference sequence). The CDR3 extends over 11 amino acids. Trimming removed 6 bases from V and 5 bases from J, with 11 bases in between.

Only one count was recorded for this clone. This chain connects TRBV27 to TRBJ1-5, with 7 bases that match TRBD1. The CDR3 contains 15 residues. V lost 2 bases and J lost 3; bases outside the gene matches: 4. Germline loops: CDR1 MNHEY, CDR2 SMNVEV (reference sequence). The CDR3 here is CASSLAQGDNQPQHF. The CDR3 nucleotides read TGTGCCAGCAGTTTAGCTCAGGGGGACAATCAGCCCCAGCATTTT.